Below, 28 T cell receptor beta chains from the same sample are listed, as sequenced in a study of blood T cell repertoires in COVID-19. Assay: immunoSEQ multiplex PCR; the TCRdb copy retains only in-frame clones and omits some. The data hold some 130,000 clones, with 88% observed a single time. Sequencing input: peripheral blood. Every receptor here comes from a man aged 45-65 years with acute or convalescent COVID-19.

Written as DNA, the CDR3 is TGTGCCAGCAGCTTAGGGACGGCGGGATCGGCCAATGAGCAGTTCTTC. Translated, it gives CASSLGTAGSANEQFF. The chain carries TRBV7-6 and TRBJ2-1, with D possibly TRBD2 on 6 matching bases. Deletions cut 1 base from V and 6 bases from J, with 16 bases between. CDR1 is SGHVS and CDR2 is FNYEAQ in the germline V gene. The CDR3 contains 16 residues.

The J gene is TRBJ2-5, the V gene TRBV5-6, with 10 nucleotides matching TRBD1. Germline V gives CDR1 SGHDT, CDR2 YYEEEE. The V gene end was trimmed by 4 bases and the J gene end by 5 bases; junction bases not matched to a gene: 8. CDR3 size: 15 residues. The CDR3 loop is CASSGDRGLGETQYF. The CDR3 DNA reads as TGTGCCAGCAGCGGAGACAGGGGGCTGGGGGAGACCCAGTACTTC.

The chain has TRBV14 and TRBJ1-2, with D perhaps matching TRBD1 (5 bases). The germline gives CDR1 SGHDN, CDR2 FVKESK. V was cut by 6 bases and J by 3 bases, with 11 bases left in between. There are 13 residues in the CDR3. CDR3 protein: CASRLTGYYGYTF. Written as DNA, the CDR3 is TGTGCCAGCAGGCTTACAGGCTACTATGGCTACACCTTC.

The CDR3 bases are TGTGCCAGCAGCTCTTACAACGAGCAGTACTTC. Residues: CASSSYNEQYF. The chain recombines TRBV7-9 with TRBJ2-7, with unresolved D. This CDR3 comprises 11 residues. V lost 4 bases and J lost 5, with 6 bases in between. Germline values: CDR1 SEHNR, CDR2 FQNEAQ (reference sequence).

This rearrangement joins TRBV19 to TRBJ1-1, with D possibly TRBD1 on 5 matching bases. Looked up from germline, CDR1 is LNHDA and CDR2 is SQIVND (reference sequence). V was shortened by 6 bases and J by 1 base, with 9 bases between the two germline ends. The CDR3 length is 13 residues. The CDR3 nucleotides are TGTGCCAGTAGGGAACAGGCGAACACTGAAGCTTTCTTT. Protein: CASREQANTEAFF.

The chain employs TRBV27 and TRBJ1-1; 8 bases align to TRBD1. The CDR3 consists of 17 residues. The germline CDR1 and CDR2 sequences are MNHEY and SMNVEV (reference sequence). The V segment lost 7 bases and the J segment 0 bases; nucleotides outside the gene matches: 13. In nucleotides, the CDR3 is TGTGCCAGCAAATTCGGGACCTCAGGGGGCATGAACACTGAAGCTTTCTTT. As protein: CASKFGTSGGMNTEAFF.

The V gene is TRBV4-1, the J gene TRBJ1-5, with D possibly TRBD1 on 5 matching bases. Germline-derived CDR1 and CDR2 are MGHRA and YSYEKL. The V and J ends lost 5 bases and 2 bases respectively, with 13 bases between them. The length of the CDR3 is 15 residues. The DNA for the CDR3 is TGCGCCAGCAGCTTGGAGGGACTGCGCAATCAGCCCCAGCATTTT. Encoded protein: CASSLEGLRNQPQHF.

This clone was recorded only once. This chain links TRBV15 with TRBJ1-2, with 10 bases aligning to TRBD1. This CDR3 comprises 15 residues. Per the germline V gene, CDR1 is LNHNV and CDR2 is YYDKDF (reference sequence). The J segment lost 8 bases and the V segment lost 3 bases, leaving 9 bases of the junction unmatched. The CDR3 spells CATSRGQGNTAGYTF. The CDR3 bases are TGTGCCACCAGCAGGGGACAGGGGAATACTGCGGGCTACACCTTC.

V and J are TRBV30 and TRBJ1-5; D might be TRBD1 (6 bases). Trimming took off 1 base at V and 0 bases at J, with 13 bases between the two ends. The CDR3 loop spans 16 amino acids. Germline lookup yields CDR1 GTSNPN and CDR2 SVGIG (reference sequence). CDR3 coding DNA: TGTGCCTGGAGTGCCCGAGGGACATTTAGCAATCAGCCCCAGCATTTT. Protein: CAWSARGTFSNQPQHF.

The CDR3 loop is CASGLGLPGYNEQFF. CDR3 sequence (DNA): TGTGCTAGTGGTTTGGGACTACCGGGGTACAATGAGCAGTTCTTC. This chain uses TRBV12-5 with TRBJ2-1, with a weak D call TRBD2 (5 bases). The V gene lost 1 base and the J gene lost 4 bases, with 11 bases spanning the gap. Looked up from germline, CDR1 is LGHNT and CDR2 is FRNRAP. This CDR3 region has 15 residues.

The genes are TRBV9 and TRBJ1-2; tentatively, D is TRBD1 (5 bases). V gave up 3 bases and J gave up 4 bases, with 10 bases separating them. The CDR3 runs 13 residues. Germline V gives CDR1 SGDLS, CDR2 YYNGEE. The CDR3 loop is CASSDGGSYGYTF. The CDR3 DNA sequence: TGTGCCAGCAGCGACGGGGGAAGCTATGGCTACACCTTC.

This sequence joins TRBV12-3 or TRBV12-4 and TRBJ1-1; D gene ambiguous. Trimming removed 6 bases at V and 1 base at J, with 9 bases between. The CDR3 has 13 amino acids. The CDR3 DNA reads as TGTGCCAGCAGCTTAACAGCGAACACTGAAGCTTTCTTT. This encodes CASSLTANTEAFF.

This clone has just one count. V usage is TRBV11-2 and J usage is TRBJ1-2, with D unresolved. Germline V gene lookup returns CDR1 SGHAT and CDR2 FQNNGV. V shed 4 bases and J shed 4 bases, with 13 bases lying between them. The CDR3 has 14 amino acids. The CDR3 region has the DNA TGTGCCAGCAGCTCTGTATCCGGGGTCTATGGCTACACCTTC. Amino acids: CASSSVSGVYGYTF. The full variable domain, rest sourced from reference TRBV11-2 and TRBJ1-2, is EAGVAQSPRYKIIEKRQSVAFWCNPISGHATLYWYQQILGQGPKLLIQFQNNGVVDDSQLPKDRFSAERLKGVDSTLKIQPAKLEDSAVYLCASSSVSGVYGYTFGSGTRLTVV.

This chain joins TRBV9 and TRBJ1-5; 9 bases are shared with TRBD1. V gave up 0 bases and J gave up 6 bases; unmatched junction bases: 13. Germline values: CDR1 SGDLS, CDR2 YYNGEE. The CDR3 is made up of 18 amino acids. CDR3 region: CASSVVGERDRVGQPQHF. CDR3 sequence (DNA): TGTGCCAGCAGCGTAGTAGGGGAAAGGGACAGGGTAGGTCAGCCCCAGCATTTT.

The chain uses TRBV19 and TRBJ1-1, with TRBD1 identical over 9 bases. The V gene's germline CDR1 is LNHDA and CDR2 SQIVND (reference sequence). With V trimmed by 9 bases and J by 4 bases, 12 bases remained unmatched. This CDR3 contains 15 residues. This CDR3 is CASTRTGGAGTEAFF. In DNA form, the CDR3 reads TGTGCCAGCACCCGTACAGGGGGCGCAGGCACTGAAGCTTTCTTT.

The chain is built from TRBV5-1 and TRBJ2-2; TRBD2 matches at 13 bases. The V gene's germline CDR1 is SGHRS and CDR2 YFSETQ. This CDR3 is 16 amino acids long. Unmatched junction bases numbered 2, after V lost 2 bases and J lost 4 bases. CDR3 bases: TGCGCCAGCAGCTTAGGGACTAGCGGGATCACCGGGGAGCTGTTTTTT. Translation gives CASSLGTSGITGELFF.

The V and J genes are TRBV28 and TRBJ1-1, with 8 bases that match TRBD1. V lost 10 bases, J lost 0 bases, and 16 bases stayed unmatched. The CDR3 contains 17 residues. Per the germline V gene, CDR1 is MDHEN and CDR2 is SYDVKM. CDR3 DNA: TGTGCCACTAAGACAGGGGCGATAATTACGATGAACACTGAAGCTTTCTTT. Its protein is CATKTGAIITMNTEAFF.

The chain employs TRBV20-1 and TRBJ1-1; D is undetermined. The V gene lost 3 bases and the J gene lost 5 bases, with 10 bases spanning the gap. Germline CDR1 is DFQATT and CDR2 is SNEGSKA (reference sequence). This CDR3 region has 12 residues. CDR3 sequence: CSASNSRTEAFF. DNA for the CDR3: TGCAGTGCTAGTAACTCGAGGACTGAAGCTTTCTTT.

The chain couples TRBV3-1 (or the pseudogene TRBV3-2) to TRBJ1-4; 9 bases are a match to TRBD1. Germline loops: CDR1 LGHDT, CDR2 YNNKEL (reference sequence). The ends lost 2 bases at V and 8 bases at J; junction bases unmatched: 9. The CDR3 sequence is 16 residues long. CDR3 sequence: CASSQHRGRNQEKLFF. The CDR3 coding sequence is TGTGCCAGCAGCCAACACAGGGGGCGCAATCAAGAAAAACTGTTTTTT.

V usage is TRBV6-5 and J usage is TRBJ2-7; 11 bases line up with TRBD2. The CDR3 has 14 residues. The V gene end was trimmed by 5 bases and the J gene end by 2 bases; junction bases not matched to a gene: 2. CDR1 and CDR2 from the germline V gene are MNHEY and SVGAGI. The CDR3, as DNA: TGTGCCAGCAGTCTAGCGGGGGGAACCTACGAGCAGTACTTC. Residues: CASSLAGGTYEQYF.

The V gene is TRBV3-1 (or the pseudogene TRBV3-2), the J gene TRBJ1-5; TRBD1 is a possible D gene (6 bases). Deletions cut 2 bases from V and 7 bases from J, with 9 bases between. CDR1 and CDR2 from the germline V gene are LGHDT and YNNKEL (reference sequence). The CDR3 has 13 amino acids. CDR3 sequence: CASSQQGTQPQHF. CDR3 nucleotides: TGTGCCAGCAGCCAACAGGGGACGCAGCCCCAGCATTTT.

The chain employs TRBV5-1 and TRBJ2-3; 9 positions match TRBD2. The CDR3 consists of 17 residues. From germline, CDR1 is SGHRS and CDR2 YFSETQ. Losses at the gene ends were 5 bases for V and 0 bases for J; bases not matched to a gene: 10. CDR3 loop: CASRYSGGTTSTDTQYF. The CDR3 bases are TGCGCCAGCAGATACAGCGGGGGGACCACTAGCACAGATACGCAGTATTTT.

The chain employs TRBV7-8 and TRBJ2-7, with D perhaps matching TRBD1 (6 bases). In germline, CDR1 is SGHVS, CDR2 FQNEAQ. The CDR3 consists of 15 residues. Trimming shortened V by 1 base and J by 4 bases, and 14 bases separated the two germline ends. CDR3 bases: TGTGCCAGCAGCTTAGTCCTGGACAGAGTATACGAGCAGTACTTC. Translation gives CASSLVLDRVYEQYF.

The genes are TRBV5-4 and TRBJ2-4; tentative D call: TRBD1 (6 bases). Germline lookup yields CDR1 SGHNT and CDR2 YYREEE (reference sequence). The V end lost 0 bases, the J end lost 5 bases, and 6 bases lay between the germline ends. CDR3 size: 13 residues. This chain's CDR3 is CASSLGQENIQYF. In nucleotides, the CDR3 is TGTGCCAGCAGCTTGGGACAGGAAAACATTCAGTACTTC.

The chain recombines TRBV7-2 with TRBJ1-3; D not resolved. This CDR3 spans 14 amino acids. The germline V and J ends were trimmed by 5 bases and 5 bases, with 13 bases remaining between them. Germline CDR1 SGHTA, CDR2 FQGNSA. The CDR3 DNA reads as TGTGCCAGCAGCCGGAGAGCAGTTCGAAACACCATATATTTT. Translating gives CASSRRAVRNTIYF. Full variable domain (outside the CDR3, taken from reference TRBV7-2 and TRBJ1-3): GAGVSQSPSNKVTEKGKDVELRCDPISGHTALYWYRQSLGQGLEFLIYFQGNSAPDKSGLPSDRFSAERTGGSVSTLTIQRTQQEDSAVYLCASSRRAVRNTIYFGEGSWLTVV.

Only a few counts were recorded for this clone. This chain links TRBV5-1 with TRBJ2-1, with TRBD2 matching 7 bases. Losses at the gene ends were 6 bases for V and 6 bases for J; bases not matched to a gene: 9. Germline V gene lookup returns CDR1 SGHRS and CDR2 YFSETQ. The CDR3 covers 14 residues. CDR3 region: CASTSRGSINEQFF. In nucleotides, the CDR3 is TGCGCCAGCACCTCTCGCGGGAGTATCAATGAGCAGTTCTTC.

This clone was picked up a small number of times. The sample carries other DNA sequences with the same CDR3. The V and J genes are TRBV5-1 and TRBJ1-1; TRBD1 aligns across 7 bases. V shed 4 bases, J shed 1 base, and the junction held 1 base outside the gene matches. CDR3 length equals 13 residues. CDR1 SGHRS and CDR2 YFSETQ come from the germline V gene. CDR3 loop: CASSRQGNTEAFF. The DNA of the CDR3 is TGCGCCAGCAGCCGACAGGGGAACACTGAAGCTTTCTTT.

This clone was detected only a few times. This chain uses TRBV19 with TRBJ1-1, with D possibly being TRBD1 (6 bases). Germline V gives CDR1 LNHDA, CDR2 SQIVND (reference sequence). CDR3 size: 15 residues. Trimming took off 5 bases at V and 0 bases at J, with 13 bases between the two ends. CDR3 bases: TGTGCCAGTAGTCCCCCCGACAGGATGAACACTGAAGCTTTCTTT. It translates to CASSPPDRMNTEAFF.